One sample yielded the 3 T cell receptor beta chains listed below, sequenced in a study of cytomegalovirus exposure and HLA in healthy donors. 60 Vbeta and 13 Jbeta primers were used in PCR. Sequenced by immunoSEQ multiplex PCR; TCRdb stores in-frame clones only, minus some. This table has more than 70,000 clones, 76% appearing once. Specimen: PBMCs. These receptors came from a man aged 30 to 45 in good health and CMV-seropositive.

With respect to this clone: The sample carries other DNA sequences with the same CDR3. This rearrangement joins TRBV7-9 to TRBJ2-7; 8 bases align to TRBD2. Germline V lookup: CDR1 SEHNR, CDR2 FQNEAQ (reference sequence). There are 13 residues in the CDR3. The J segment lost 4 bases and the V segment lost 3 bases, leaving 2 bases of the junction unmatched. Written as DNA, the CDR3 is TGTGCCAGCAGCTTCCTAGCGGGTTACGAGCAGTACTTC. Protein: CASSFLAGYEQYF.

The chain recombines TRBV7-2 with TRBJ1-5; perhaps TRBD1 as D (5 bases). Germline-derived CDR1 and CDR2 are SGHTA and FQGNSA. V lost 1 base and J 6 bases, leaving 13 bases between the germline ends. This CDR3 spans 15 amino acids. In nucleotides, the CDR3 is TGTGCCAGCAGCTTAGTTGTGGGGCCAGGTCAGCCCCAGCATTTT. It specifies CASSLVVGPGQPQHF.

This chain joins TRBV5-1 and TRBJ2-5; possibly TRBD2 for D (6 bases). V was cut by 5 bases and J by 4 bases, with 15 bases left in between. The CDR3 consists of 14 residues. CDR1 and CDR2 from the germline V gene are SGHRS and YFSETQ. For the CDR3, the DNA is TGCGCCAGCAGGCGCGGTGGAGGGTCAGAGACCCAGTACTTC. It specifies CASRRGGGSETQYF. Together with reference TRBV5-1 and TRBJ2-5, the CDR3 gives the full variable domain: KAGVTQTPRYLIKTRGQQVTLSCSPISGHRSVSWYQQTPGQGLQFLFEYFSETQRNKGNFPGRFSGRQFSNSRSEMNVSTLELGDSALYLCASRRGGGSETQYFGPGTRLLVL.